These 22 T cell receptor beta chains were all obtained from the same sample, sequenced in a study of T cell repertoires in cytomegalovirus infection. Via MiXCR, TCRdb re-called the reads, giving one row per CDR3 protein. The data contain about 570,000 distinct CDR3 sequences, 40% of them singletons. These receptors have no known antigen. This specimen consisted of cultured PBMCs, obtained from culture after CMV antigen stimulation. These receptors came from a human donor in good health (CMV status not recorded). Some clones in this sample may be carry-over from other donors' samples.

J is TRBJ1-1 and V is TRBV24-1; D uncertain. V was clipped by 7 bases and J by 5 bases, with 13 bases between them. Germline CDR1 and CDR2: KGHDR and SFDVKD. The CDR3 length is 13 residues. The CDR3 region is CATRVSGDTEAFF. The CDR3 coding sequence is TGTGCCACCAGGGTTTCGGGAGATACTGAAGCTTTCTTT.

CDR3 in DNA: TGTGCTAGTGGGACCGGGGTTGCTTACGAGCAGTACTTC. Its protein product is CASGTGVAYEQYF. The chain carries TRBV12-5 and TRBJ2-7, with D possibly matching TRBD2 (5 bases). The V end was cut by 6 bases, the J end by 4 bases, with 13 bases between. The CDR3 covers 13 residues. Germline CDR1 is LGHNT and CDR2 is FRNRAP.

V and J are TRBV12-3 or TRBV12-4 and TRBJ2-3; 9 bases map to TRBD2. V gave up 7 bases and J gave up 6 bases; unmatched junction bases: 11. The CDR3 runs 15 residues. The CDR3 loop reads CASTDLAGEADTQYF. The CDR3, as DNA: TGTGCCAGCACCGACTTAGCGGGAGAGGCGGATACGCAGTATTTT.

The V and J genes are TRBV12-3 or TRBV12-4 and TRBJ1-2; 7 bases are a match to TRBD1. V shed 0 bases and J 7 bases; nucleotides not matched to a gene: 5. The CDR3 extends over 14 amino acids. Written as DNA, the CDR3 is TGTGCCAGCAGTTTAGCGGAGGGGGCCGGTGGCTACACCTTC. Protein product: CASSLAEGAGGYTF.

The gene calls are TRBV12-3 or TRBV12-4 and TRBJ2-7; D unclear. CDR3 size: 11 residues. Trimming took 8 bases from V and 3 from J, leaving 8 bases between them. CDR3 sequence (DNA): TGTGCCAGCGCGACTCTCTACGAGCAGTACTTC. Its protein product is CASATLYEQYF.

The chain links TRBV20-1 to TRBJ2-1; D ambiguous. This CDR3 has 13 residues. Trimming cost V 3 bases and J 7 bases, with 13 bases left between them. Germline assignment: CDR1 DFQATT and CDR2 SNEGSKA (reference sequence). The CDR3 spells CSASGQIRNEQFF. Here the CDR3 DNA reads TGCAGTGCTAGCGGGCAAATTAGGAATGAGCAGTTCTTC.

This rearrangement joins TRBV7-8 to TRBJ1-4; D remains ambiguous. Trimming pared 2 bases from V and 6 bases from J, leaving 16 bases between. The CDR3 spans 16 residues. CDR1 is SGHVS and CDR2 is FQNEAQ in the germline V gene. The CDR3 loop is CASSLMASGGYEKLFF. The CDR3 DNA sequence: TGTGCCAGCAGCTTAATGGCCTCAGGTGGCTATGAAAAACTGTTTTTT.

V is TRBV5-4 and J is TRBJ2-5; D ambiguous. Germline loops: CDR1 SGHNT, CDR2 YYREEE (reference sequence). This CDR3 region has 14 residues. The germline V and J ends were trimmed by 4 bases and 5 bases, with 15 bases remaining between them. In nucleotides, the CDR3 is TGTGCCAGCAGCCCAAGGATGGCCCGTGAGACCCAGTACTTC. This translates into CASSPRMARETQYF.

V and J are TRBV5-1 and TRBJ2-1; D may be TRBD2 (6 bases). V shed 4 bases and J shed 15 bases, with 29 bases lying between them. CDR1 is SGHRS and CDR2 is YFSETQ in the germline V gene. This CDR3 spans 16 amino acids. The CDR3 region has the DNA TGCGCCAGCAGCCTTACCCAAGGTGGGGTACCGGAGGGTCTGTTCTTC. It encodes CASSLTQGGVPEGLFF.

This clonotype has only a few counts. The CDR3 is CASLPGGGTEAFF. For the CDR3, the DNA is TGTGCCAGCTTACCCGGGGGGGGCACTGAAGCTTTCTTT. The rearrangement links TRBV6-2 or TRBV6-3 to TRBJ1-1; a weak D match, TRBD1 (5 bases). The CDR3 runs 13 residues. CDR1 and CDR2 (germline): MNHEY, SVGEGT. V was shortened by 8 bases and J by 4 bases, with 14 bases between the two germline ends.

V and J are TRBV5-1 and TRBJ2-3, with 8 positions matching TRBD1. The V gene end was trimmed by 4 bases and the J gene end by 2 bases; junction bases not matched to a gene: 9. CDR3 size: 16 residues. Germline loops: CDR1 SGHRS, CDR2 YFSETQ. The CDR3 DNA is TGCGCCAGCAGCGGAAGGGACAGGATCTACACAGATACGCAGTATTTT. Amino acids: CASSGRDRIYTDTQYF.

The chain joins TRBV12-3 or TRBV12-4 to TRBJ2-3, with 8 bases aligning to TRBD2. Unmatched junction bases numbered 4, after V lost 7 bases and J lost 1 base. The CDR3 runs 14 residues. The CDR3 protein is CASKSGGGTDTQYF. The DNA for the CDR3 is TGTGCCAGCAAAAGCGGGGGAGGCACAGATACGCAGTATTTT.

A few counts support this clonotype. The chain uses TRBV11-2 and TRBJ1-1; D gene uncertain. The germline V gene has CDR1 SGHAT and CDR2 FQNNGV. The CDR3 extends over 14 amino acids. V lost 0 bases and J 7 bases, leaving 12 bases between the germline ends. The CDR3 nucleotides are TGTGCCAGCAGCTTAGATCACCAGGCTGTTGAAGCTTTCTTT. This translates into CASSLDHQAVEAFF.

This sequence joins TRBV7-2 and TRBJ2-7; D might be TRBD1 (5 bases). The length of the CDR3 is 12 residues. V was shortened by 3 bases and J by 7 bases, with 10 bases between the two germline ends. The germline V gene encodes CDR1 SGHTA and CDR2 FQGNSA. This chain's CDR3 is CASSFSRDEQYF. CDR3 bases: TGTGCCAGCAGCTTCAGCAGGGATGAGCAGTACTTC.

This clonotype was counted many times. The V and J genes are TRBV7-9 and TRBJ2-3; 11 nucleotides agree with TRBD2. The junction had 7 bases not matched to a gene; V was cut back by 4 bases and J by 4 bases. There are 16 residues in the CDR3. Germline CDR1 and CDR2: SEHNR and FQNEAQ (reference sequence). In DNA, the CDR3 is TGTGCCAGCAGCTCTCCGACTAGCGGGAACCCAGATACGCAGTATTTT. Residues: CASSSPTSGNPDTQYF.

The rearrangement links TRBV7-9 to TRBJ1-2; unclear D gene. This CDR3 spans 16 amino acids. Trimming removed 4 bases at V and 2 bases at J, with 17 bases between. Germline V lookup: CDR1 SEHNR, CDR2 FQNEAQ (reference sequence). The CDR3 loop reads CASSWPSGIRNYGYTF. CDR3 bases: TGTGCCAGCAGCTGGCCTTCCGGGATTCGCAACTATGGCTACACCTTC.

This clonotype was picked up many times. This chain links TRBV7-2 with TRBJ2-5, with D maybe TRBD1 (6 bases). V gave up 4 bases and J gave up 4 bases, with 13 bases separating them. The germline V gene has CDR1 SGHTA and CDR2 FQGNSA. The CDR3 has 14 residues. This chain's CDR3 is CASSYTGWGETQYF. DNA of the CDR3: TGTGCCAGCAGCTACACAGGGTGGGGAGAGACCCAGTACTTC.

The chain recombines TRBV7-9 with TRBJ2-1; TRBD1 might be the D (6 bases). The CDR3 consists of 14 residues. Germline V gene sequence: CDR1 SEHNR, CDR2 FQNEAQ (reference sequence). V dropped 5 bases and J dropped 4 bases, with 12 bases sitting between them. The chain's CDR3 is CASSPRDKYNEQFF. DNA for the CDR3: TGTGCCAGCAGCCCCCGGGACAAGTACAATGAGCAGTTCTTC.

This clonotype was counted only a few times. The chain couples TRBV28 to TRBJ1-6, with unresolved D. Trimming pared 5 bases from V and 11 bases from J, leaving 28 bases between. Germline-derived CDR1 and CDR2 are MDHEN and SYDVKM. CDR3 length equals 18 residues. The CDR3 region is CASSPDLRAPAKLTPLHF. The DNA for the CDR3 is TGTGCCAGCAGTCCCGACTTGAGGGCTCCGGCAAAATTGACACCCCTCCACTTT.

The chain uses TRBV12-3 or TRBV12-4 and TRBJ1-3; D unresolved. V was pared by 2 bases and J by 0 bases, with 8 bases between. This CDR3 region has 15 residues. The CDR3 reads CASSLTESSGNTIYF. CDR3 bases: TGTGCCAGCAGTTTAACGGAAAGCTCTGGAAACACCATATATTTT.

This clonotype was seen a few times. The J gene is TRBJ2-1, the V gene TRBV19, with 13 bases that match TRBD2. The CDR3 is 13 amino acids. CDR1 is LNHDA, CDR2 SQIVND, per germline (reference sequence). The V gene end was trimmed by 7 bases and the J gene end by 8 bases; junction bases not matched to a gene: 2. Here the CDR3 DNA reads TGTGCCAGTACAACTAGCGGGAGGGATGAGCAGTTCTTC. Translating it yields CASTTSGRDEQFF.

A few counts support this clonotype. This sequence joins TRBV5-4 and TRBJ2-7, with 11 bases fitting TRBD2. Germline CDR1 reads SGHNT; CDR2 reads YYREEE (reference sequence). V dropped 0 bases and J dropped 7; count of bases not matched to a gene: 9. The CDR3 loop spans 16 amino acids. DNA of the CDR3: TGTGCCAGCAGCTTGGGGACTAGCGGGCAGGGGGGGGAGCAGTACTTC. Amino acid sequence: CASSLGTSGQGGEQYF.